These 5 T cell receptor beta chains share one sample of origin, sequenced in a study of blood T cells in healthy people across ages. A J-beta primer mix and a sample-barcoded 5' primer were used in a second PCR of about 7 to 12 cycles. TCRdb itself ran the 5' RACE reads through MiXCR, one entry per CDR3 protein. The sample holds 1.5 million to 1.8 million distinct CDR3 sequences, under 55% seen once. Material: blood. The receptors were sampled from a young woman in good health.

The chain carries TRBV6-6 and TRBJ2-1; the match to TRBD2 covers 7 bases. Trimming at V came to 8 bases and at J to 3 bases, leaving 10 bases not matched to a gene. The CDR3 has 15 amino acids. CDR1 is MNHNY and CDR2 is SVGAGI in the germline V gene (reference sequence). Written as DNA, the CDR3 is TGTGCCAGCTACCCATCCAGCGGGGTCTACAATGAGCAGTTCTTC. Translated: CASYPSSGVYNEQFF.

This clonotype showed up just a few times. V is TRBV7-9 and J is TRBJ2-2, with D perhaps assigned TRBD1 or TRBD2 (6 bases each). The CDR3 is 17 amino acids. Germline V gene sequence: CDR1 SEHNR, CDR2 FQNEAQ (reference sequence). Trimming removed 10 bases from V and 0 bases from J, with 21 bases in between. CDR3 sequence: CATHTPTGRSNTGELFF. The CDR3 coding sequence is TGTGCCACCCACACCCCCACAGGGAGGTCGAACACCGGGGAGCTGTTTTTT.

This rearrangement joins TRBV4-2 to TRBJ2-1; a weak D match, TRBD2 (6 bases). CDR3 length: 17 residues. The germline V and J ends were trimmed by 1 base and 4 bases, with 17 bases remaining between them. Germline CDR1 and CDR2: LGHNA and YNFKEQ. Here the CDR3 DNA reads TGTGCCAGCAGCCAAGGGTTCGCACGAGCGGGTTACAATGAGCAGTTCTTC. It encodes CASSQGFARAGYNEQFF.

The chain employs TRBV30 and TRBJ2-1; possibly TRBD2 for D (5 bases). V shed 5 bases and J shed 8 bases, with 10 bases lying between them. The CDR3 extends over 11 amino acids. The germline V gene encodes CDR1 GTSNPN and CDR2 SVGIG (reference sequence). The CDR3 region is CAWGIAYEQFF. The CDR3 DNA follows: TGTGCCTGGGGGATAGCGTATGAGCAGTTCTTC.

The chain uses TRBV3-1 and TRBJ2-1; 10 bases fit TRBD2. The trim removed 2 bases at V and 0 bases at J, leaving 4 bases unmatched. Germline V gene data show CDR1 as LGHDT and CDR2 as YNNKEL (reference sequence). This CDR3 spans 17 amino acids. The CDR3 bases are TGTGCCAGCAGCCAAATTACTAGCGGGACCTCCTACAATGAGCAGTTCTTC. Protein sequence: CASSQITSGTSYNEQFF.